The 30 T cell receptor beta chains given below trace back to one sample, sequenced in a study of T cells in narcolepsy. Clones were read by immunoSEQ multiplex PCR, and TCRdb kept only the in-frame ones, dropping some. In the table there are tens of thousands of clones, around 83% of which are singletons. Sequenced sample: CD45RA- memory CD4+ T cells from PBMCs. These receptors were collected from a human donor with narcolepsy.

The rearrangement joins TRBV20-1 to TRBJ1-1, with D unresolved. The germline gives CDR1 DFQATT, CDR2 SNEGSKA (reference sequence). The V gene lost 3 bases and the J gene lost 10 bases, with 12 bases spanning the gap. This CDR3 region has 11 residues. DNA of the CDR3: TGCAGTGCTAGCCTGGGAGGTGGAGCTTTCTTT. Translating gives CSASLGGGAFF.

Comment on this clone: This CDR3 is missing its conserved last phenylalanine or tryptophan, likely due to a read error. Because the CDR3's place on the DNA is in doubt, the DNA is left out and the CDR3 is given as listed by TCRdb. The rearrangement uses TRBV5-4 and TRBJ2-7; TRBD2, the D gene given by the table, was not confirmed from the DNA. With termini counted, the CDR3 has 8 amino acids. Germline CDR1 SGHNT, CDR2 YYREEE (reference sequence). The CDR3 loop reads CASSPTSA.

The chain recombines TRBV6-1 with TRBJ2-5; a possible D gene is TRBD2 (6 bases). The J call is doubtful: the DNA matches TRBJ2-7 better. The germline V gene encodes CDR1 MNHNS and CDR2 SASEGT. The CDR3 is 15 residues long. CDR3 in DNA: TGTGCCAGCAGTGCCATTAGCGGAGCTACCTACGAGCAGTACTTC. It translates to CASSAISGATYEQYF.

The CDR3 DNA follows: TGTGCCAGCAGAGCAGGGGGTATCATTTACGAGCAGTACTTC. It yields the protein CASRAGGIIYEQYF. The chain combines TRBV6-6 with TRBJ2-7; 7 bases are a match to TRBD1. The J segment lost 4 bases and the V segment lost 6 bases, leaving 9 bases of the junction unmatched. The length of the CDR3 is 14 residues. In germline, CDR1 is MNHNY, CDR2 SVGAGI (reference sequence).

This sequence joins TRBV6-1 and TRBJ2-5, with 11 bases that match TRBD1. The germline gives CDR1 MNHNS, CDR2 SASEGT. This CDR3 region has 14 residues. Losses at the gene ends were 2 bases for V and 13 bases for J; bases not matched to a gene: 9. The CDR3 DNA is TGTGCCAGCAGTGAATCAAGGACAGGGGGCAGACGGTACTTC. It codes for CASSESRTGGRRYF.

The rearrangement uses TRBV10-3 and TRBJ2-5; 11 bases agree with TRBD2. The germline CDR1 and CDR2 sequences are ENHRY and SYGVKD. Unmatched junction bases numbered 8, after V lost 6 bases and J lost 2 bases. The CDR3 loop spans 16 amino acids. CDR3 sequence reads: CAISLAGGQAQETQYF. DNA for the CDR3: TGTGCCATCAGCCTAGCGGGAGGCCAAGCTCAAGAGACCCAGTACTTC.

In nucleotides, the CDR3 is TGCGCCAGCAGCTTCTTAGCGGAGCTGGGATACAATGAGCAGTTCTTC. This codes for CASSFLAELGYNEQFF. This rearrangement joins TRBV5-1 to TRBJ2-1; TRBD2 is a possible D gene (6 bases). V gave up 2 bases and J gave up 4 bases, with 16 bases separating them. Germline CDR1 SGHRS, CDR2 YFSETQ. The CDR3 extends over 16 amino acids. The full variable domain, with the rest looked up from reference TRBV5-1 and TRBJ2-1, is KAGVTQTPRYLIKTRGQQVTLSCSPISGHRSVSWYQQTPGQGLQFLFEYFSETQRNKGNFPGRFSGRQFSNSRSEMNVSTLELGDSALYLCASSFLAELGYNEQFFGPGTRLTVL.

The rearrangement links TRBV5-1 to TRBJ2-5, with 12 bases lining up with TRBD2. The DNA end lines up better with TRBJ2-7; the J call may be wrong. CDR1 and CDR2 from the germline V gene are SGHRS and YFSETQ. The CDR3 extends over 16 amino acids. CDR3 in DNA: TGCGCCAGCAGCTGGGGACTAGCGGGCGGCTCCTACGAGCAGTACTTC. This gives the protein CASSWGLAGGSYEQYF.

This clone was detected once. This CDR3 reads CASSSLDTSSGNTIYF. CDR3 nucleotide sequence: TGTGCCAGCAGCTCACTCGACACTAGCTCTGGAAACACCATATATTTT. V and J are TRBV7-8 and TRBJ1-3; D is undetermined. Germline V gene lookup returns CDR1 SGHVS and CDR2 FQNEAQ. The length of the CDR3 is 16 residues. V was cut by 4 bases and J by 0 bases, with 13 bases left in between.

This clone has a single count. The CDR3 coding sequence is TGTGCCAGCAGCCCGGTCACAGGCTGGGGTCAGCCCCAGCATTTT. Translation gives CASSPVTGWGQPQHF. V is TRBV7-2 and J is TRBJ1-5, with D perhaps TRBD1 (5 bases). The CDR3 covers 15 residues. V lost 5 bases and J 6 bases, leaving 17 bases between the germline ends. Germline CDR1 reads SGHTA; CDR2 reads FQGNSA.

This clone has only one observation. This chain connects TRBV5-4 to TRBJ2-5, with 12 bases identical to TRBD1. V lost 4 bases to trimming and J lost 3 bases; unmatched junction nucleotides: 7. The CDR3 consists of 16 residues. Germline V gene lookup returns CDR1 SGHNT and CDR2 YYREEE (reference sequence). CDR3 loop: CASSPGGQGAEETQYF. The CDR3 DNA follows: TGTGCCAGCAGCCCTGGGGGACAGGGGGCAGAAGAGACCCAGTACTTC.

Only one count was recorded for this clone. The genes are TRBV7-2 and TRBJ1-3, with D tentatively TRBD1 (6 bases). Trimming removed 5 bases from V and 3 bases from J, with 14 bases in between. Germline-derived CDR1 and CDR2 are SGHTA and FQGNSA. The CDR3 contains 15 residues. The CDR3 bases are TGTGCCAGCAGCCAAAGCCCAGGGGTTGGAAACACCATATATTTT. Translating gives CASSQSPGVGNTIYF.

J is TRBJ2-2 and V is TRBV19, with TRBD2 identical over 9 bases. Trimming took 4 bases from V and 0 from J; bases not matched to a gene: 0. The CDR3 spans 15 residues. Germline CDR1 and CDR2: LNHDA and SQIVND (reference sequence). The CDR3 reads CASSSGRANTGELFF. The DNA for the CDR3 is TGTGCCAGTAGTAGCGGGAGGGCGAACACCGGGGAGCTGTTTTTT.

The CDR3 loop is CASSLGRPLVTDTQYF. The CDR3 DNA is TGTGCCAGCAGCTTAGGCCGGCCACTAGTCACAGATACGCAGTATTTT. The V call is TRBV13, the J call TRBJ2-3; perhaps TRBD2 as D (5 bases). Trimming shortened V by 0 bases and J by 2 bases, and 12 bases separated the two germline ends. This CDR3 is built from 16 residues. Germline CDR1 and CDR2: PRHDT and FYEKMQ (reference sequence).

V and J are TRBV5-6 and TRBJ2-7; unclear D gene. Trimming took off 0 bases at V and 3 bases at J, with 13 bases between the two ends. CDR3 length equals 15 residues. Germline values: CDR1 SGHDT, CDR2 YYEEEE. The CDR3 protein is CASSLVGSTFYEQYF. The CDR3 DNA reads TGTGCCAGCAGCTTGGTGGGTAGCACCTTCTACGAGCAGTACTTC.

This clone was observed once. CDR3 region: CASSGRGGREAFF. CDR3 bases: TGTGCCAGCAGTGGGCGGGGGGGGCGGGAAGCTTTCTTT. The V gene is TRBV6-1, the J gene TRBJ1-1, with a tentative D call TRBD1 (6 bases). V gave up 4 bases and J gave up 8 bases, with 14 bases separating them. CDR3 length equals 13 residues. The germline CDR1 and CDR2 sequences are MNHNS and SASEGT.

V usage is TRBV7-9 and J usage is TRBJ1-1, with a tentative D call TRBD1 (6 bases). CDR3 length equals 16 residues. The ends were cut back, 5 bases at V and 4 bases at J, with 20 bases in the middle. Germline V lookup: CDR1 SEHNR, CDR2 FQNEAQ (reference sequence). The CDR3 region has the DNA TGTGCCAGCAGCCCCAGTGGGGGGGCGAGGGGCACTGAAGCTTTCTTT. This gives the protein CASSPSGGARGTEAFF.

The V gene is TRBV5-1, the J gene TRBJ2-1, with TRBD2 as a possible D gene (5 bases). V was trimmed by 2 bases and J by 4 bases, leaving 10 bases between them. Germline V lookup: CDR1 SGHRS, CDR2 YFSETQ. This CDR3 is 14 amino acids long. This CDR3 is CASSFGLDYNEQFF. CDR3 DNA: TGCGCCAGCAGCTTTGGACTGGATTACAATGAGCAGTTCTTC. Full variable domain (rest looked up from reference TRBV5-1 and TRBJ2-1): KAGVTQTPRYLIKTRGQQVTLSCSPISGHRSVSWYQQTPGQGLQFLFEYFSETQRNKGNFPGRFSGRQFSNSRSEMNVSTLELGDSALYLCASSFGLDYNEQFFGPGTRLTVL.

V usage is TRBV10-3 and J usage is TRBJ1-2, with D hard to call. This CDR3 comprises 12 residues. V was trimmed by 0 bases and J by 8 bases, leaving 7 bases between them. In germline, CDR1 is ENHRY, CDR2 SYGVKD. This CDR3 is CAISESIQGYTF. CDR3 nucleotides: TGTGCCATCAGTGAGTCGATACAGGGCTACACCTTC.

The chain employs TRBV5-5 and TRBJ1-2; 7 bases match TRBD1. V trimming: 4 bases; J trimming: 8 bases; junction bases outside the gene matches: 8. CDR1 SGHKS and CDR2 YYEKEE come from the germline V gene (reference sequence). This CDR3 is 13 amino acids long. This CDR3 reads CASSQTGVKGYTF. In DNA form, the CDR3 reads TGTGCCAGCAGCCAAACAGGGGTGAAGGGCTACACCTTC.

The chain carries TRBV2 and TRBJ1-5; D unresolved. Trimming cost V 2 bases and J 3 bases, with 11 bases left between them. Germline CDR1 and CDR2: SNHLY and FYNNEI. CDR3 length equals 15 residues. CDR3 sequence: CASSEQVTNNQPQHF. The CDR3 DNA sequence: TGTGCCAGCAGTGAACAGGTGACAAACAATCAGCCCCAGCATTTT.

V usage is TRBV5-1 and J usage is TRBJ2-5, with no clear D. The CDR3 covers 12 residues. Between the trimmed V and J ends, which lost 0 bases and 5 bases, there was a span of 5 bases. Germline lookup yields CDR1 SGHRS and CDR2 YFSETQ. DNA of the CDR3: TGCGCCAGCAGCTTGGGACTTGAGACCCAGTACTTC. This sequence encodes CASSLGLETQYF.

The rearrangement uses TRBV10-1 and TRBJ2-4, with 9 bases that match TRBD1. Per the germline V gene, CDR1 is WNHNN and CDR2 is SYGVQD (reference sequence). This CDR3 region has 21 residues. Trimming removed 1 base from V and 1 base from J; junction bases left unmatched: 17. CDR3 sequence reads: CASSEFFRDRDPGVAKNIQYF. The CDR3 coding sequence is TGCGCCAGCAGTGAGTTCTTCCGGGACAGGGACCCCGGAGTGGCCAAAAACATTCAGTACTTC.

This chain connects TRBV29-1 to TRBJ2-3, with 7 positions matching TRBD1. Germline lookup yields CDR1 SQVTM and CDR2 ANQGSEA. With 7 bases clipped from V and 6 bases from J, the junction kept 7 bases outside the gene matches. The CDR3 has 12 residues. The CDR3 coding sequence is TGCAGCGCCGACAGGGATAGGGATACGCAGTATTTT. Translation gives CSADRDRDTQYF.

V is TRBV6-1 and J is TRBJ1-5; D gene uncertain. Germline V CDR1 and CDR2: MNHNS, SASEGT. This CDR3 has 15 residues. Deletions cut 7 bases from V and 0 bases from J, with 13 bases between. The CDR3: CASTWEKDSNQPQHF. DNA of the CDR3: TGTGCCAGCACTTGGGAGAAAGATAGCAATCAGCCCCAGCATTTT.

This sequence joins TRBV5-1 and TRBJ2-5, with D possibly being TRBD1 (6 bases). The CDR3 sequence is 13 residues long. Germline CDR1 SGHRS, CDR2 YFSETQ. Trimming cost V 2 bases and J 2 bases, with 7 bases left between them. The CDR3 DNA is TGCGCCAGCAGCTTAGGGACACAAGAGACCCAGTACTTC. It yields the protein CASSLGTQETQYF.

The rearrangement uses TRBV5-4 and TRBJ2-1; no clear D gene. Germline V gene sequence: CDR1 SGHNT, CDR2 YYREEE (reference sequence). The CDR3 sequence is 16 residues long. Trimming pared 6 bases from V and 3 bases from J, leaving 19 bases between. This CDR3 reads CASTPRDPYNYNEQFF. The CDR3 coding sequence is TGTGCCAGCACGCCTAGAGACCCTTATAACTACAATGAGCAGTTCTTC. The entire variable domain, with the rest obtained from reference TRBV5-4 and TRBJ2-1, is as follows: ETGVTQSPTHLIKTRGQQVTLRCSSQSGHNTVSWYQQALGQGPQFIFQYYREEENGRGNFPPRFSGLQFPNYSSELNVNALELDDSALYLCASTPRDPYNYNEQFFGPGTRLTVL.

V is TRBV28 and J is TRBJ1-1, with TRBD1 identical over 12 bases. Germline CDR1 MDHEN, CDR2 SYDVKM. Trimming removed 2 bases from V and 7 bases from J; junction bases left unmatched: 8. The CDR3 spans 16 residues. In nucleotides, the CDR3 is TGTGCCAGCAGTTTAATCGGGACAGGGGGCCGGATTGAAGCTTTCTTT. Protein sequence: CASSLIGTGGRIEAFF.

This clone appeared a few times. The chain combines TRBV5-1 with TRBJ2-1, with 9 positions matching TRBD2. This CDR3 comprises 17 residues. Per the germline V gene, CDR1 is SGHRS and CDR2 is YFSETQ. Trimming removed 4 bases from V and 0 bases from J; junction bases left unmatched: 8. The CDR3 loop reads CASSPLGGRASYNEQFF. The CDR3 DNA sequence: TGCGCCAGCAGCCCCCTCGGCGGGAGGGCCTCCTACAATGAGCAGTTCTTC.

V usage is TRBV5-4 and J usage is TRBJ2-5; no firm D call. Near its end, the DNA agrees better with TRBJ2-7, so the J call may be wrong. This CDR3 spans 15 amino acids. Germline CDR1 SGHNT, CDR2 YYREEE (reference sequence). In DNA, the CDR3 is TGTGCCAGCAGCTTGGACCCTTCCTCCTCCTACGAGCAGTACTTC. Protein product: CASSLDPSSSYEQYF.